The T cell receptor (beta chain) under discussion was sequenced for a study of PD-L1 blockade in urothelial cancer. This CDR3 comprises 16 residues. Losses at the gene ends were 1 base for V and 0 bases for J; bases not matched to a gene: 2. CDR1 is MGHRA, CDR2 YSYEKL, per germline. Sequencing used immunoSEQ multiplex PCR; TCRdb keeps in-frame clones, though not all of them. The sample records under 30,000 clones, 80% to 85% being singletons. The clonotype originates from a man aged 45-65 years with urothelial cancer. The sample here was PBMCs, taken around atezolizumab (anti-PD-L1) treatment. The chain has TRBV4-1 and TRBJ2-2; 7 nucleotides align to TRBD1. As DNA, the CDR3 is TGCGCCAGCAGCCAAGGACAGGGAACGAACACCGGGGAGCTGTTTTTT. It encodes CASSQGQGTNTGELFF.